These T cell receptor beta chains were read from a single sample in a study of blood T cells in healthy people across ages. TCRdb reanalysed the 5' RACE reads using MiXCR and keeps one entry per CDR3 protein. The sample carries 750,000 or so distinct CDR3 sequences, around 25% recorded once. Separately, the same data were catalogued under a study of T cells of mothers and their children.

Sequencing used blood. These TCRs come from a boy between 10 and 17 years old in good health. Each CDR3 is given without its conserved first and last residue. Each record gives: V gene, D gene, J gene, CDR3 protein. A D gene is named only where the DNA matches it firmly.

TRBV24-1	TRBD1	TRBJ2-5	ATSDPPTGEETQY
TRBV7-9	NA	TRBJ2-5	ASSLEAPEAPTQY
TRBV4-2	NA	TRBJ2-3	ASSQEDSSTNTQY
TRBV10-3	TRBD1	TRBJ2-3	AISPDRAVDTQY
TRBV12-3/TRBV12-4	TRBD2	TRBJ2-5	ASSFSRPPGLGQETQY
TRBV5-1	NA	TRBJ2-4	ASSLDFRGALAKNIQY
TRBV12-3/TRBV12-4	NA	NA	ARRLGRSYEQY
TRBV6-5	NA	TRBJ2-5	ASSFLSAEKQETQY
TRBV12-3/TRBV12-4	TRBD1	NA	ASSLSGTGLWNDEQF
TRBV6-5	NA	TRBJ1-4	ASSPTGRHEKLF
TRBV13	NA	TRBJ1-1	ASSPPDRMNTEAF
TRBV20-1	NA	TRBJ2-5	SARRPEETQY
TRBV20-1	NA	TRBJ1-1	SARDRVHMEAF
TRBV29-1	NA	TRBJ1-2	SVSTLARRDYGYT
TRBV4-1	TRBD1	TRBJ2-7	ASSPSDRDEQY
TRBV7-6	NA	TRBJ1-4	ASSLEQILYEKLF
TRBV2	NA	TRBJ2-5	ASSEAVQQETQY